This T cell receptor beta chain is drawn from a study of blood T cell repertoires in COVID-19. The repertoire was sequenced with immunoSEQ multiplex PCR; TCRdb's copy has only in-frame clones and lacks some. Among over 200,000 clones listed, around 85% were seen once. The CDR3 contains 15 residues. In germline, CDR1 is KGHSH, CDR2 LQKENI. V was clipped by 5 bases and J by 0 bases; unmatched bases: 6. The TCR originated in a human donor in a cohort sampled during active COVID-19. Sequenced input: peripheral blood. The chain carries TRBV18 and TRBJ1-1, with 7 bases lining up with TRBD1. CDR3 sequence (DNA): TGTGCCAGCTCATCCGACAGGGCCATGAACACTGAAGCTTTCTTT. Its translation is CASSSDRAMNTEAFF.